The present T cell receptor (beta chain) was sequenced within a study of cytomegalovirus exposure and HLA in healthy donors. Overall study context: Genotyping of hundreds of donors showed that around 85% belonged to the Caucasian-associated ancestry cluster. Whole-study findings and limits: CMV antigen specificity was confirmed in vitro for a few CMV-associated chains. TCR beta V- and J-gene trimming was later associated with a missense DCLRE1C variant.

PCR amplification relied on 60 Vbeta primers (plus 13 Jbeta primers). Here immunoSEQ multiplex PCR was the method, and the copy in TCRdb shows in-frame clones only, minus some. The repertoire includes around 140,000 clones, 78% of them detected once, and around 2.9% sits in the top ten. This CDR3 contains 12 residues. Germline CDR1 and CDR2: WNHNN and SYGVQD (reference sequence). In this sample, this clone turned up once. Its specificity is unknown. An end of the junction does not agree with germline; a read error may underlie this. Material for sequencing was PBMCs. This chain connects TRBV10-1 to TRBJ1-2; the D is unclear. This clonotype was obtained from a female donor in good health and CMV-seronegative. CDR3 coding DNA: TGCGCCACAAGGCGGGCGGCGCAATCCCTTTTCTTC. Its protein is CATRRAAQSLFF.